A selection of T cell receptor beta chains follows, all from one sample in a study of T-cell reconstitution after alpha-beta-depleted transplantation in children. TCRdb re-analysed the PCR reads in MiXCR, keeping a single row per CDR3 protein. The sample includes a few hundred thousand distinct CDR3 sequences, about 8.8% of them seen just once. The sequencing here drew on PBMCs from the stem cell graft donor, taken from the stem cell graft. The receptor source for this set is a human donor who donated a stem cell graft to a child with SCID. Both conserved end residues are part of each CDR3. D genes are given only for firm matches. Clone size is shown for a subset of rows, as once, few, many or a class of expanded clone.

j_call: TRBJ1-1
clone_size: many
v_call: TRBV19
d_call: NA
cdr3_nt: TGTGCCAGTAGATATCGGGGTTCCACTGAAGCTTTCTTT
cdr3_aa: CASRYRGSTEAFF

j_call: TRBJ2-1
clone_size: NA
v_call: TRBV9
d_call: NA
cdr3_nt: TGTGCCAGCAGGGTAGGGCTTGGGGTACCCTACAATGAGCAGTTTTTC
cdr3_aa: CASRVGLGVPYNEQFF

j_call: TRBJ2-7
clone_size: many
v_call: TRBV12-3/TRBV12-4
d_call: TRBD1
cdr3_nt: TGTGCCAGCAGCAGGACCGGGACAGACTACTACGAGCAGTACTTC
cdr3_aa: CASSRTGTDYYEQYF

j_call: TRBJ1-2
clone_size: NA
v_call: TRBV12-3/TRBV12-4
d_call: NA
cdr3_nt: TGTGCCAGCAGGGGACTGGGGCAGGGAGCTGGCTACACCTTC
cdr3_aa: CASRGLGQGAGYTF

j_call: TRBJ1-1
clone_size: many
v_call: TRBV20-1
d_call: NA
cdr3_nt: TGCAGTGCTATAAGGACAGCGAACACTGAAGCTTTCTTT
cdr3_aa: CSAIRTANTEAFF

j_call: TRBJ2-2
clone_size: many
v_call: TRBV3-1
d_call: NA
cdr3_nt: TGTGCCAGCAGCCAAGTGGTCACCGGGGGGCGCGGAACCGGGGAGCTGTTTTTT
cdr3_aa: CASSQVVTGGRGTGELFF

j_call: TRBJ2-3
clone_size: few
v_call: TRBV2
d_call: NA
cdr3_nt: TGTGCCAGCAGTGTCCTTCATTCGGCAGATACGCAGTATTTT
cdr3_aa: CASSVLHSADTQYF

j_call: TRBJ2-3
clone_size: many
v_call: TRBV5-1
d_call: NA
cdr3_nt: TGCGCCAGCAGCTTGAGGCTTGAGCCGTACCCGGATACGCAGTATTTT
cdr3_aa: CASSLRLEPYPDTQYF

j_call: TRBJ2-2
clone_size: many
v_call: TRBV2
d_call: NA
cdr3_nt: TGTGCCAGCAGTGTAGTCACACCGACCGGGGAGCTGTTTTTT
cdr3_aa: CASSVVTPTGELFF

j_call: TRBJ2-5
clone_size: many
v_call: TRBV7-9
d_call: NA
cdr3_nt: TGTGCCAGCAGCTTATCGGACCTTCGGGCCCAAGAGACCCAGTACTTC
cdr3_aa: CASSLSDLRAQETQYF

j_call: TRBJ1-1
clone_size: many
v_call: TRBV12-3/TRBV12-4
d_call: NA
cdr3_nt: TGTGCCAGCAGTTTAGCGGGAGGCGGACTGAGTCTCATGAACACTGAAGCTTTCTTT
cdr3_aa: CASSLAGGGLSLMNTEAFF

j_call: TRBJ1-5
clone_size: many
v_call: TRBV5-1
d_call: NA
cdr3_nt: TGCGCCAGCACCCCCCTCCGGGACCCCGAAGGGGATAGCAATCAGCCCCAGCATTTT
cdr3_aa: CASTPLRDPEGDSNQPQHF

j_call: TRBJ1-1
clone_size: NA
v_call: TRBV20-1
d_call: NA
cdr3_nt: TGCAGTGCTAGTTTTCCCCGGAGGTCCGTCACTGAAGCTTTCTTT
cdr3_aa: CSASFPRRSVTEAFF

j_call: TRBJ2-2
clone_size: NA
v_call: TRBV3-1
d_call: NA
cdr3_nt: TGTGCCAGCAGCCAGGGGCAGGGGCCATCGAACACCGGGGAGCTGTTTTTT
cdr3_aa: CASSQGQGPSNTGELFF

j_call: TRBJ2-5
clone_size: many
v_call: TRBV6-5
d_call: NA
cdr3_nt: TGTGCCAGCAGTTACCCAGACAGCCAAGAGACCCAGTACTTC
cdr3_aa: CASSYPDSQETQYF

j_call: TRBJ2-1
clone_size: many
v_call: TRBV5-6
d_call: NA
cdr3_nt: TGTGCCAGCAGCCACCCTTTGAGGCAGGGGAACAATGAGCAGTTCTTC
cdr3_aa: CASSHPLRQGNNEQFF

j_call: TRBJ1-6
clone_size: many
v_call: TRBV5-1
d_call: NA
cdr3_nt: TGCGCCAGCAGCTCAAACCCAACCGGGACCTCCTATAATTCACCCCTCCACTTT
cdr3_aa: CASSSNPTGTSYNSPLHF

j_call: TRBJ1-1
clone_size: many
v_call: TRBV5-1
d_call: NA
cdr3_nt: TGCGCCAGCAGCTTTTGGGCGAACACTGAAGCTTTCTTT
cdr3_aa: CASSFWANTEAFF

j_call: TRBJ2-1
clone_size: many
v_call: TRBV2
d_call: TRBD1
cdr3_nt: TGTGCCAGCAGTGAAAATAGGGCCAGGGGGTCCGATGAGCAGTTCTTC
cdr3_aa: CASSENRARGSDEQFF

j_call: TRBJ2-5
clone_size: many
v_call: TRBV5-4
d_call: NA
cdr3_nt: TGTGCCAGCAGCTTGGGGCTCCTCGGAGAGACCCAGTACTTC
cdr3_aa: CASSLGLLGETQYF

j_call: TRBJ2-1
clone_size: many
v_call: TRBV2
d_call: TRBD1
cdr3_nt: TGTGCCAGCAGTCCCGGACGGACAGGGGTGTGGGCTGAGCAGTTCTTC
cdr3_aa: CASSPGRTGVWAEQFF

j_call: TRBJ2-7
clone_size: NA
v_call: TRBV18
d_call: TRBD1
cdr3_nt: TGTGCCAGCTCAACGGACAGGGTGGGTGAGCAGTACTTC
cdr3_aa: CASSTDRVGEQYF

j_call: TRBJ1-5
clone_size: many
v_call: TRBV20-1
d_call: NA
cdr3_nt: TGCAGTGCTAGGAAAGATGGTGGTCAGCCCCAGCATTTT
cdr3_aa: CSARKDGGQPQHF

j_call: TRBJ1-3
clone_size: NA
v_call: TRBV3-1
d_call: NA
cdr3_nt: TGTGCCTGCAGCCCCTACCCAGACAGGCTCGACTCTGGAAACACCATATATTTT
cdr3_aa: CACSPYPDRLDSGNTIYF

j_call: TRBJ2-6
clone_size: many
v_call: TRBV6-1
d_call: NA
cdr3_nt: TGTGCCAGCAGGATACAGGGCTCTGGGGCCAACGTCCTGACTTTC
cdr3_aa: CASRIQGSGANVLTF

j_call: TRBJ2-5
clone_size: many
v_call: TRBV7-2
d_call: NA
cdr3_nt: TGTGCCAGCAGCCTATCACGAGAGACCCAGTACTTC
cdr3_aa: CASSLSRETQYF

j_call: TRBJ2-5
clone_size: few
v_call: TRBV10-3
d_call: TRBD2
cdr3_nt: TGTGCCATCAGTGAGTCCGCTAGCGGGGGTAAAGAGACCCAGTACTTC
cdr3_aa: CAISESASGGKETQYF

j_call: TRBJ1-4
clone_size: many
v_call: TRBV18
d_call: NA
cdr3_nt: TGTGCCAGCGCCTCAAGGACGGCAACTAATGAAAAACTGTTTTTT
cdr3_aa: CASASRTATNEKLFF

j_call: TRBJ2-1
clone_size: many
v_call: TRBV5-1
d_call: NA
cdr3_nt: TGCGCCAGCAGCTTGGGGCAGAACTACAATGAGCAGTTCTTC
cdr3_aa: CASSLGQNYNEQFF

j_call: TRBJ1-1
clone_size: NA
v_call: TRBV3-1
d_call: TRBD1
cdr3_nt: TGTGCCAGCAGCCACACAGGGGGCGGGGAAGCTTTCTTT
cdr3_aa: CASSHTGGGEAFF

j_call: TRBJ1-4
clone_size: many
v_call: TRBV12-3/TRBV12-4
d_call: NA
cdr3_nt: TGTGCCAGCAGCTCAGGGACCGGAAAACTGTTTTTT
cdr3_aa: CASSSGTGKLFF

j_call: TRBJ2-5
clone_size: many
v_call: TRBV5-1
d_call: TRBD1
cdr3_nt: TGCGCCAGCAGCTGGGGGACAGGAGAAGAGACCCAGTACTTC
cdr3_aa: CASSWGTGEETQYF

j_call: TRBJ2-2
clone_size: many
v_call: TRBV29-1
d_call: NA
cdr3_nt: TGCAGCGCCACCGGACGGGACAAGTACACCGGGGAGCTGTTTTTT
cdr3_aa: CSATGRDKYTGELFF

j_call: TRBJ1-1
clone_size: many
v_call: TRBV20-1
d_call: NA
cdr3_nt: TGCAGTGCTAGAATTCCCCCTCAGGGATCCACTGAAGCTTTCTTT
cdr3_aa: CSARIPPQGSTEAFF

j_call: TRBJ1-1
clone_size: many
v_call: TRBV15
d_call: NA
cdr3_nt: TGTGCCACCAGCAGATCCATCGGAAGAAACACTGAAGCTTTCTTT
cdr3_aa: CATSRSIGRNTEAFF

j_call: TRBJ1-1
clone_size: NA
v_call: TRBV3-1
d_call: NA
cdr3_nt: TGTGCCAGCTCCTTCGCGGGGGGGTCTGAAGCTTTCTTT
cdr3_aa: CASSFAGGSEAFF

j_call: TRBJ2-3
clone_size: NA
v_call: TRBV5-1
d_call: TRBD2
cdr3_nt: TGCGCCAGCAGCCGGACTAGCGGGGGGTCTAGCACAGATACGCAGTATTTT
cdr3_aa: CASSRTSGGSSTDTQYF

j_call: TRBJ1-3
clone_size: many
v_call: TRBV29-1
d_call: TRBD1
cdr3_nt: TGCAGCGTGACAGGGGGCACGGACACCATATATTTT
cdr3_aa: CSVTGGTDTIYF

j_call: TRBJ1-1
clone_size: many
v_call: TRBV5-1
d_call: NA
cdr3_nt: TGCGCCAGCAGCGTTCCAGGGGTCCAGAACACTGAAGCTTTCTTT
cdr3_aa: CASSVPGVQNTEAFF

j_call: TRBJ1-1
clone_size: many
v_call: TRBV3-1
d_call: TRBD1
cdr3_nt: TGTGCCAGCAGCCTATGGGACAGGGGGCACACTGAAGCTTTCTTT
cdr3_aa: CASSLWDRGHTEAFF